The present entry profiles one T cell receptor (beta chain) with its context. What it binds is unknown. Trimming took 5 bases from V and 4 from J; bases not matched to a gene: 3. This CDR3 is built from 13 residues. The germline V gene has CDR1 SGHVS and CDR2 FQNEAQ. The data were produced by immunoSEQ multiplex PCR, yet TCRdb's version contains in-frame clones alone and is incomplete. The sample lists 27,000 or so clones, roughly 85% seen once, with almost 1.5% in the top ten. The data were obtained in a study of vaccination effects on CD4 cells after COVID-19. The wider study: Samples were taken post-vaccine, and their median timing was 72 days after the second dose. Study-wide points: Of the vaccine-induced clones from healthy vaccinees, merely 1 of 255 recognized common cold coronaviruses as well.

Within the ViraFEST assay, antigen-specific CD4+ T cells underwent expansion with viral peptide pools prior to sequencing. A 10-day culture period preceded the isolation of CD4+ T cells. Either the mRNA-1273 or the BNT162b2 vaccine was given to participants as two doses. This receptor was taken from a human donor who received a COVID-19 vaccine. Some clones in this sample may be carry-over from other donors' samples. The V call is TRBV7-8, the J call TRBJ1-1, with 8 nucleotides matching TRBD1. The material was CD4+ T cells from PBMCs cultured with HCoV-NL63 spike peptides, obtained after COVID-19 vaccination. The CDR3 region has the DNA TGTGCCAGCAGCATTACAGGGGGCACTGAAGCTTTCTTT. Amino acid sequence: CASSITGGTEAFF.